These 21 T cell receptor beta chains share one sample of origin, sequenced in a study of T-cell reconstitution after alpha-beta-depleted transplantation in children. Unique molecular identifiers featured in how the TCRbeta library was prepared. In TCRdb, the PCR reads were re-called with MiXCR into one record per CDR3 protein. Here the sample spans about 440,000 distinct CDR3 sequences, around 46% being singletons. The material was PBMCs, obtained before TCRalphabeta/CD19-depleted stem cell transplant. The source of these receptors is a girl aged 2-10 years with aplastic anemia, due to receive a stem cell transplant.

This sequence joins TRBV30 and TRBJ2-2, with D perhaps matching TRBD2 (6 bases). This CDR3 is built from 13 residues. From germline, CDR1 is GTSNPN and CDR2 SVGIG (reference sequence). Trimming removed 2 bases at V and 6 bases at J, with 10 bases between. CDR3 nucleotides: TGTGCCTGGAGTTCCACGGGGGCCGGGGAGCTGTTTTTT. Its protein is CAWSSTGAGELFF.

This clonotype was picked up many times. This chain connects TRBV12-3 or TRBV12-4 to TRBJ2-2, with 9 nucleotides matching TRBD1. The V segment lost 6 bases and the J segment 6 bases; nucleotides outside the gene matches: 8. This CDR3 is built from 15 residues. The CDR3 nucleotides read TGTGCCAGCAGGGCCGGACAGGGGCGCCCCGGGGAGCTGTTTTTT. Its translation: CASRAGQGRPGELFF.

This clonotype was counted many times. The V and J genes are TRBV16 and TRBJ1-1; D remains unclear. The CDR3 is 15 amino acids. V was cut by 4 bases and J by 0 bases, with 12 bases left in between. Germline V gene lookup returns CDR1 KGHSY and CDR2 FQNENV. The DNA for the CDR3 is TGTGCCAGCAGCCCCTCCTTCCAGATGAACACTGAAGCTTTCTTT. As protein: CASSPSFQMNTEAFF.

The rearrangement uses TRBV7-8 and TRBJ2-5, with no clear D. Trimming left V 8 bases short and J 4 bases short, with 17 bases between. Per the germline V gene, CDR1 is SGHVS and CDR2 is FQNEAQ. This CDR3 is 14 amino acids long. DNA for the CDR3: TGTGCCAGCCGGACGCGAGGCCTCCTAGAGACCCAGTACTTC. Translating it yields CASRTRGLLETQYF.

V is TRBV6-2 or TRBV6-3 and J is TRBJ2-7; 11 bases map to TRBD1. Germline CDR1 is MNHEY and CDR2 is SVGEGT. The CDR3 has 14 residues. V lost 5 bases to trimming and J lost 3 bases; unmatched junction nucleotides: 3. CDR3 in DNA: TGTGCCAGCAGTGGACAGGGGGCGGTCTACGAGCAGTACTTC. This codes for CASSGQGAVYEQYF.

V is TRBV20-1 and J is TRBJ1-1, with D possibly being TRBD1 (6 bases). This CDR3 is 14 amino acids long. The V end lost 5 bases, the J end lost 1 base, and 14 bases lay between the germline ends. CDR1 and CDR2 from the germline V gene are DFQATT and SNEGSKA (reference sequence). The CDR3 region is CSAQLRGGNTEAFF. The CDR3 nucleotides read TGCAGTGCTCAACTTAGAGGGGGGAACACTGAAGCTTTCTTT.

This clonotype was recorded a few times. The chain carries TRBV6-5 and TRBJ2-1; TRBD2 matches at 9 bases. Germline V gene sequence: CDR1 MNHEY, CDR2 SVGAGI. This CDR3 is built from 16 residues. Trimming at V came to 4 bases and at J to 4 bases, leaving 8 bases not matched to a gene. The CDR3 coding sequence is TGTGCCAGCAGTTTCCTTAGCGGGAGTTTTTACAATGAGCAGTTCTTC. It codes for CASSFLSGSFYNEQFF.

The CDR3 here is CASSQDALAGGIQYF. CDR3 DNA sequence: TGCGCCAGCAGCCAAGATGCACTAGCGGGTGGGATTCAGTACTTC. V gene TRBV4-3 combines with J gene TRBJ2-4, with TRBD2 identical over 9 bases. Losses at the gene ends were 0 bases for V and 10 bases for J; bases not matched to a gene: 7. The CDR3 covers 15 residues. Germline V lookup: CDR1 LGHNA, CDR2 YSLEER.

This chain links TRBV4-1 with TRBJ2-1; 9 bases are a match to TRBD2. Germline loops: CDR1 MGHRA, CDR2 YSYEKL. With 0 bases clipped from V and 6 bases from J, the junction kept 15 bases outside the gene matches. The CDR3 length is 19 residues. The CDR3 DNA is TGCGCCAGCAGCCAAGAGTCTCCCAGAATAGCGGGAGTGAGCAATGAGCAGTTCTTC. Protein sequence: CASSQESPRIAGVSNEQFF.

This chain joins TRBV9 and TRBJ1-1; D might be TRBD1 (6 bases). The germline V and J ends were trimmed by 0 bases and 5 bases, with 23 bases remaining between them. The CDR3 totals 18 residues. Germline CDR1 reads SGDLS; CDR2 reads YYNGEE. The CDR3 protein is CASSVEEVARAGETEAFF. CDR3 nucleotide sequence: TGTGCCAGCAGCGTAGAGGAGGTGGCCCGGGCAGGGGAGACTGAAGCTTTCTTT.

The chain couples TRBV6-1 to TRBJ1-5, with TRBD1 identical over 10 bases. Germline V gene sequence: CDR1 MNHNS, CDR2 SASEGT. The CDR3 runs 16 residues. V was clipped by 6 bases and J by 6 bases; unmatched bases: 11. The CDR3 sequence is CASRKSDRGQGQPQHF. CDR3 sequence (DNA): TGTGCCAGCAGAAAAAGCGACAGGGGGCAAGGTCAGCCCCAGCATTTT.

The genes are TRBV15 and TRBJ2-1; D gene unclear. Germline values: CDR1 LNHNV, CDR2 YYDKDF (reference sequence). Trimming shortened V by 5 bases and J by 2 bases, and 19 bases separated the two germline ends. CDR3 length: 17 amino acids. DNA for the CDR3: TGTGCCACCAGCGGGAATCCTACACTTCGGACCTACAATGAGCAGTTCTTC. Protein product: CATSGNPTLRTYNEQFF.

This clonotype was found many times. CDR3 sequence: CASSQDRRLYGGIYNEQFF. The CDR3 DNA reads TGTGCCAGCAGCCAAGACAGGAGATTGTACGGCGGGATCTACAATGAGCAGTTCTTC. This chain links TRBV3-1 with TRBJ2-1; a possible D gene is TRBD2 (6 bases). Germline CDR1 and CDR2: LGHDT and YNNKEL (reference sequence). The CDR3 runs to 19 residues. V was pared by 0 bases and J by 3 bases, with 21 bases between.

The chain recombines TRBV5-1 with TRBJ2-1, with 7 bases identical to TRBD1. Germline CDR1 reads SGHRS; CDR2 reads YFSETQ. V dropped 0 bases and J dropped 2; count of bases not matched to a gene: 5. The CDR3 runs to 16 residues. The CDR3 region is CASSLEKGAPYNEQFF. Written as DNA, the CDR3 is TGCGCCAGCAGCTTGGAAAAGGGGGCCCCCTACAATGAGCAGTTCTTC.

The chain links TRBV12-3 or TRBV12-4 to TRBJ1-5; no reliable D call. This CDR3 has 14 amino acids. V was clipped by 10 bases and J by 1 base, with 14 bases between them. The CDR3 spells CATRSGGSNQPQHF. As DNA, the CDR3 is TGTGCCACCCGTTCGGGAGGAAGCAATCAGCCCCAGCATTTT.

V gene TRBV12-3 or TRBV12-4 combines with J gene TRBJ2-3; 10 nucleotides align to TRBD1. J gave up 1 base and V 3 bases, and 4 bases lay outside the gene matches. The CDR3 spans 16 residues. CDR3 region: CASSFFGTGGTDTQYF. The CDR3 nucleotides are TGTGCCAGCAGTTTTTTTGGGACAGGGGGCACAGATACGCAGTATTTT.

This chain links TRBV7-6 with TRBJ2-7; the D is unclear. CDR1 SGHVS and CDR2 FNYEAQ come from the germline V gene. V was clipped by 8 bases and J by 7 bases, with 15 bases between them. This CDR3 has 12 residues. The CDR3 is CASGYLTGEQYF. CDR3 DNA: TGTGCCAGCGGTTATCTTACGGGTGAGCAGTACTTC.

This sequence joins TRBV2 and TRBJ2-7; 8 bases fit TRBD2. The V gene's germline CDR1 is SNHLY and CDR2 FYNNEI. The CDR3 is 14 residues long. V shed 6 bases and J 0 bases; nucleotides not matched to a gene: 4. The CDR3 coding sequence is TGTGCCAGCAGGGTAACTAGCGGCTCCTACGAGCAGTACTTC. Its translation is CASRVTSGSYEQYF.

The chain recombines TRBV12-3 or TRBV12-4 with TRBJ1-3, with D hard to call. CDR3 length equals 13 residues. V was pared by 6 bases and J by 4 bases, with 10 bases between. The CDR3 sequence is CASSVRVGNTIYF. In nucleotides, the CDR3 is TGTGCCAGCAGCGTAAGAGTAGGAAACACCATATATTTT.

The table lists this clonotype with many counts. The J gene is TRBJ2-7, the V gene TRBV5-1, with 9 positions matching TRBD2. This CDR3 contains 14 residues. CDR1 is SGHRS, CDR2 YFSETQ, per germline. The ends lost 7 bases at V and 3 bases at J; junction bases unmatched: 8. CDR3: CASARLAEIYEQYF. CDR3 sequence (DNA): TGCGCCAGCGCCAGACTAGCGGAGATCTACGAGCAGTACTTC.

This clonotype occurred many times. V is TRBV11-1 and J is TRBJ1-1, with 8 bases that match TRBD1. The germline V gene has CDR1 SGHAT and CDR2 FQDESV (reference sequence). The ends lost 1 base at V and 4 bases at J; junction bases unmatched: 14. The CDR3 consists of 18 residues. The CDR3 nucleotides read TGTGCCAGCAGCTTAGACTCAGGGGGCTCGGGCTGGAGCACTGAAGCTTTCTTT. Its translation: CASSLDSGGSGWSTEAFF.